This T cell receptor (beta chain) originates from a study of blood T cells in healthy people across ages (dated by TCRdb to between 2015 and 2017). Notes on the research overall: In model experiments, roughly one uniquely barcoded TCR beta cDNA molecule per two T cells was captured by template switching. To track age-related changes in TCR beta repertoire diversity, the study relied on deep sequencing normalized with unique cDNA molecular identifiers. Donors were grouped into four age groups: young (average 16 years), middle-aged (39), aged (about 60) and long-lived (approximately 75). To avoid experimental bias, donors of different ages were distributed randomly across sequencing lanes. For two donors (one aged 18 to 29 and one aged 80 or older), the study analyzed two additional independent replicas of 1 million unique cDNA reads from the same blood draw.

Trimming accounts for 2 bases at V and 1 base at J, while the number of junction bases matched to no gene is 4. The CDR3 sequence holds 17 residues, the cysteine and phenylalanine included. The kept DNA is CDR3 alone, 51 bases in frame from the first base. Per the germline V gene, SGHVS is the CDR1 and FQNEAQ is the CDR2. Libraries were made using 5' RACE. Instrument on record: Illumina HiSeq 2500. A second PCR of about 6 to 12 cycles was run with a J-beta primer mix and a sample-barcoded 5' primer. A template-switch 5' adaptor carrying 12 random nucleotides introduced a unique molecular identifier onto each TCR beta cDNA molecule. At least 2.5 million CDR3-containing paired-end reads were obtained from each sample. All of the RNA was converted into first-strand cDNA using the Mint cDNA synthesis kit, with a TRBC-specific oligonucleotide serving as the primer. Following uracil-DNA glycosylase treatment, all cDNA underwent a first 18-cycle PCR with the universal primers M1SS and BC2_uni_R. As for the original processing: For normalization, 1 million high-quality reads were randomly selected from each sample, with every read carrying a distinct molecular identifier. Instead of being binned into consensus sequences, reads that shared molecular identifiers were thrown out. MiTCR, run with a Q25 quality threshold and the strictest error-elimination algorithm, handled CDR3 identification, clonotype clustering and error correction. Lower-bound total TCR beta diversity was estimated with a nonparametric unseen species model using Euler transformation. TCRdb reanalyzed the raw reads on its own, using fastp at Q25 for trimming and MiXCR for clone calling, and kept in-frame beta chains. Duplicate CDR3 protein sequences are folded into a single record with the most common DNA and genes. V and J calls and clone size were set by TCRdb, not the authors. Within this sample are about 1.8 million distinct CDR3 sequences, with just under 50% of them counted one time only. Together, the top ten hold roughly 2.1% of the sample.

Overall results and qualifications from the work: Observed TCR beta diversity per million T cells fell roughly linearly with age, and a significant reduction was already apparent by age roughly 41. Because donor CMV infection status was unknown, age-related changes in expanded clonotypes were potentially confounded. Compared with the aged group, more naive CD4+ T cells, fewer expanded clones and increased TCR diversity were shown by the long-lived group, suggesting age selection. Since profiling was done on bulk unsorted PBMCs, naive and antigen-experienced compartments could not be conclusively compared. There was a strong correlation between observed TCR beta diversity and the percentage of naive T cells measured by flow cytometry. Total diversity estimates from one million sequenced T cells were considered lower bounds and underestimates.

On this clonotype: What antigen it recognizes has not been identified. No much larger clonotype is one base removed from it; base qualities were not supplied.

Systemically healthy Caucasian individuals from Russia, around 39 in total and aged roughly 6 to 100 years, were included as donors. Each donor gave around 9.5 milliliters of peripheral blood, collected into EDTA-treated Vacutainer tubes. Ficoll-Paque density-gradient centrifugation was used to isolate PBMCs, with at least 7 million obtained per sample. Trizol reagent was used to extract total RNA from PBMCs, with at least 5 micrograms per sample. For every donor, flow cytometry on a PBMC aliquot measured the percentage of naive CD45RAhigh/CD27high T cells. The chain was built from TRBV7-8 and TRBJ2-2; 10 bases in the middle match TRBD2. The specimen sequenced was blood. This sequence originates from a woman aged 40 to 50 in good health. The CDR3 in this case is CASSLLRLAGNTGELFF. The DNA sequence is TGTGCCAGCAGCTTACTTCGACTAGCGGGGAACACCGGGGAGCTGTTTTTT.